The clone carrying this T cell receptor beta chain has more than one count but fewer than ten. Its antigen is currently unknown. The sample is drawn from a study of identical twins. Study-wide results and limits: Because invariant MAIT and iNKT cells could be present, zero-insertion analyses could be partly confounded. High-abundance cord blood beta clonotypes had fewer insertions; memory repertoires showed none.

The CDR3 covers 13 residues. Germline-derived CDR1 and CDR2 are LGHDT and YNNKEL (reference sequence). The ends were cut back, 1 base at V and 6 bases at J, with 6 bases in the middle. No donor was unhealthy or non-Caucasian. TCRdb re-called the 5' RACE reads through MiXCR, storing one row per CDR3 protein. The profile shows around 250,000 distinct CDR3 sequences, roughly 7% of them singletons. This sample also belongs to another study, concerning yellow fever vaccine responses in identical twins.

This sequence originates from a woman between 18 and 29 years old in good health. The sequenced sample consisted of memory (CD45RO+) T cells sorted from blood. The rearrangement joins TRBV3-1 to TRBJ2-2, with D unresolved. This chain's CDR3 is CASSQVQPGELFF. CDR3 coding DNA: TGTGCCAGCAGCCAAGTGCAGCCCGGGGAGCTGTTTTTT. Drawing the rest from reference TRBV3-1 and TRBJ2-2, the complete variable domain is DTAVSQTPKYLVTQMGNDKSIKCEQNLGHDTMYWYKQDSKKFLKIMFSYNNKELIINETVPNRFSPKSPDKAHLNLHINSLELGDSAVYFCASSQVQPGELFFGEGSRLTVL.